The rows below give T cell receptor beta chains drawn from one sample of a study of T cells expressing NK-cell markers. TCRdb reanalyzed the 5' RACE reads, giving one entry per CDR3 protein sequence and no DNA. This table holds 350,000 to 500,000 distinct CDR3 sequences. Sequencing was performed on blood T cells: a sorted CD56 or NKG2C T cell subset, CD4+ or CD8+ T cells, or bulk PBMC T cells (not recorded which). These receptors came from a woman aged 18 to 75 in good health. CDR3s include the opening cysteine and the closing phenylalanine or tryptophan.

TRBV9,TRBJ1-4,CASSEGGPNEKLFF
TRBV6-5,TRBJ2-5,CASYGTPETQYF
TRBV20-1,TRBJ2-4,CSARDKGVWAKNIQYF
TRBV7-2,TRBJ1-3,CASSGNGNTIYF
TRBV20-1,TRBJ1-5,CSARPGHMDSNQPQHF
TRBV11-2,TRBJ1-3,CASSLLDRVQVPGNTIYF
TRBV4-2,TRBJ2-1,CASSQGGGQGGTNEQFF
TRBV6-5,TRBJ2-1,CASSTPSGDTYNEQFF
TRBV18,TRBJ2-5,CASSLSTGQETQYF
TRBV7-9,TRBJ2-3,CASSSRAGTTDTQYF
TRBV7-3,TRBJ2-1,CASSLTPQGASPNEQFF
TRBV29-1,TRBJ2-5,CSVEDPRVGQGETQYF
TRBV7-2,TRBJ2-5,CASSLMGAGETQYF
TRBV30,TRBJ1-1,CAWSYDSHSTEAFF
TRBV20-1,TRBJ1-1,CSAPQGPRNTEAFF
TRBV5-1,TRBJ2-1,CASSLVTGDYNEQFF
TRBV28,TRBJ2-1,CASYSSSGSGHEQFF
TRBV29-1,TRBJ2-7,CSVEEGSSYEQYF
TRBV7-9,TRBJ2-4,CASSLEGVKNIQYF
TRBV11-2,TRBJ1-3,CASSRWGQSSGNTIYF
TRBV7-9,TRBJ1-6,CASSLRGFESPLHF
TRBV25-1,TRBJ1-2,CASSDWRSAGYTF
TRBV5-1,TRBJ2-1,CASSLTISSYNEQFF
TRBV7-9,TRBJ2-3,CASSQLSDDTGTDTQYF
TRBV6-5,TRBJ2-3,CASSSGLDADTQYF
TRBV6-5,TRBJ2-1,CASSYRLAGDNEQFF
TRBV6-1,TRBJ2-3,CASSRGRDGGTDTQYF
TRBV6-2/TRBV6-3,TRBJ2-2,CASSSQWHRDRNTGELFF
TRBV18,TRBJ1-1,CASSPGTGAFGTEAFF
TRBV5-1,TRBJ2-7,CASSAGLADSSYEQYF
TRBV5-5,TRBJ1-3,CASSFGQAVSGNTIYF
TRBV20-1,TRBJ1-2,CSALDSKNYGYTF
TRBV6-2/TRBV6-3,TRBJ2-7,CASSYDAGGPHEQYF
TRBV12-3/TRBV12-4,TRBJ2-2,CASTPQATGELFF
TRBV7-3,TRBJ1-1,CASSLVGTSNTEAFF
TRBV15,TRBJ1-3,CATSRDTSGNTIYF
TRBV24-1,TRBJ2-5,CATSSPGTTQETQYF
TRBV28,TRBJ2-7,CASRDRNYEQYF
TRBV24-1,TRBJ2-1,CATSDLTENEQFF
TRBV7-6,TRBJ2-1,CASSLVGEAGNEQFF
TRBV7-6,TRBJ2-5,CASSHEPGGETQYF
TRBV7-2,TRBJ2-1,CASSLQPPDRVNEQFF
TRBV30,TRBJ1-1,CAWSGDLGSGAFF
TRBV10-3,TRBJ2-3,CAISVTGVRDTQYF
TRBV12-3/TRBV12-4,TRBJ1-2,CASTLLGSLTF
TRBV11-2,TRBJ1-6,CASSLVGRLRPLHF
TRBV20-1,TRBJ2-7,CSATRGLDSYEQYF
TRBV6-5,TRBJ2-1,CASSLDRGMYNEQFF